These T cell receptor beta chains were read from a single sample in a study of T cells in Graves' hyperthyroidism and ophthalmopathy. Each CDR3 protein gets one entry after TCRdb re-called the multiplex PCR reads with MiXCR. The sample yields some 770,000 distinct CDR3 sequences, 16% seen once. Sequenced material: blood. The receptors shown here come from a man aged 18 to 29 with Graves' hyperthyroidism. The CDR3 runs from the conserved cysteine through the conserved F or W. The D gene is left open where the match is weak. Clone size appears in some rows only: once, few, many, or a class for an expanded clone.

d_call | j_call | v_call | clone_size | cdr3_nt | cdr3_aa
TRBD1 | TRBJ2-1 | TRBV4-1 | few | TGCGCCAGCAGCCAAGCAACTCTGACAGGGGGTATAGGCAATGAGCAGTTCTTC | CASSQATLTGGIGNEQFF
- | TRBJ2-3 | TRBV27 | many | TGTGCCACCACTAGCCTCGGCGGCCCTAGCACAGATACGCAGTATTTT | CATTSLGGPSTDTQYF
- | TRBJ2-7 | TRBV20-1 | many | TGCAGTGCTTTTCGATTCCAGGATCCCTCCTACGAGCAGTACTTC | CSAFRFQDPSYEQYF
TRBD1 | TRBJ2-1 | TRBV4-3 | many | TGCGCCAGCAGCCAAGCGGACAGGGGGACGAATGAGCAGTTCTTC | CASSQADRGTNEQFF
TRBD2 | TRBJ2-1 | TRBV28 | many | TGTGCCAGCAACCTAGCGGAGTACAATGAGCAGTTCTTC | CASNLAEYNEQFF
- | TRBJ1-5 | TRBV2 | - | TGTGCCAGCACCCCGGGAATTGGTCTCGCCCAGCATTTT | CASTPGIGLAQHF
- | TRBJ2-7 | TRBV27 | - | TGTGCCAGCAGTGCCCACGGCCCCCCGGCTAAGAAGTACTTC | CASSAHGPPAKKYF
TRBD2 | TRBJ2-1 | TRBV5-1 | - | TGCGCCAGCAGCTCAATCAGCTTAGCGGGAGGTTGGAATGAGCAGTTCTTC | CASSSISLAGGWNEQFF
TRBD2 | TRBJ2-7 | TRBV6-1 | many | TGTGCCAGCAGTCAATTAGGACTAGAAATCTACGAGCAGTACTTC | CASSQLGLEIYEQYF
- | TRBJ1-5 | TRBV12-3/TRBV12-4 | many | TGTGCCAGCAGTTTAATTGGCGATTCCAATCAGCCCCAGCATTTT | CASSLIGDSNQPQHF
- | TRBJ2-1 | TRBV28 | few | TGTGCCAGCAGTTTATCCCCGGGACTTGCGGGCTATGAGCAGTTCTTC | CASSLSPGLAGYEQFF
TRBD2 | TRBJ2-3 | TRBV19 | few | TGTGCCAGTAGTCCTCTCCGGGAGGCATACACAGATACGCAGTATTTT | CASSPLREAYTDTQYF
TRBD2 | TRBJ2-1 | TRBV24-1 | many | TGTGCCACTATGACTAGCGGGAGTGAGAATGAGCAGTTCTTC | CATMTSGSENEQFF
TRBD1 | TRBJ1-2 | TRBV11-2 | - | TGTGCCAGCAGCTTAATCGCAGGGGGCAATGGCTACACCTTC | CASSLIAGGNGYTF
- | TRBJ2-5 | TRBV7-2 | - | TGTGCCAGCAGCGTATACAGTGGCCAAGAGACCCAGTACTTC | CASSVYSGQETQYF
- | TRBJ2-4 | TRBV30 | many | TGTGCCTGGAGTGCCTCAGTCAGGACGGGAAACATTCAGTACTTC | CAWSASVRTGNIQYF
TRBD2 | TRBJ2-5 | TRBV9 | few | TGTGCCAGCAGCGTAGACCAGGGCGGGGGAGAGACCCAGTACTTC | CASSVDQGGGETQYF
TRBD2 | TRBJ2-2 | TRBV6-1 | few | TGTGCCAGCAGATTAGGAGCGGGGACGAACACCGGGGAGCTGTTTTTT | CASRLGAGTNTGELFF
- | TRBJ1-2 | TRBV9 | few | TGTGCCAGCAGCGACCTGACACACGGCTACACCTTC | CASSDLTHGYTF
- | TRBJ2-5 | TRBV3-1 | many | TGTGCCAGCAGCTCGGATGGAGAGACCCAGTACTTC | CASSSDGETQYF
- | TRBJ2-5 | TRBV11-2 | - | TGTGCCAGCAGCGCACAGCTGACCCAAGAGACCCAGTACTTC | CASSAQLTQETQYF
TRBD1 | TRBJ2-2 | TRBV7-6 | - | TGTGCCAGCAGCTTCTTATTGTCCGGGACAGGGGGCGGCGGGGAGCTGTTTTTT | CASSFLLSGTGGGGELFF
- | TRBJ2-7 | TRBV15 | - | TGTGCCACCAGCAGAGCGGACGCACACTCCTACGAGCAGTACTTC | CATSRADAHSYEQYF
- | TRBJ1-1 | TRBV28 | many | TGTGCCAGCTTCGAGAAGAACACTGAAGCTTTCTTT | CASFEKNTEAFF
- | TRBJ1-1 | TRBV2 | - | TGTGCCAGCGCCTATTATGAAGCTTTCTTT | CASAYYEAFF
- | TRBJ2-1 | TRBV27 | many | TGTGCCAGCAGTTCCCCGGGCCGTTTATCCAGCAATGAGCAGTTCTTC | CASSSPGRLSSNEQFF
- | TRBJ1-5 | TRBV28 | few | TGTGCCAGCAGTTTAGGGGGAATCTATAGCAATCAGCCCCAGCATTTT | CASSLGGIYSNQPQHF
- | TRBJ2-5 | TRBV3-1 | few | TGTGCCAGCAGCCAAGATCTACGGGGCGCCCCGGGTGAGACCCAGTACTTC | CASSQDLRGAPGETQYF
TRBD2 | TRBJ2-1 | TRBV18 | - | TGTGCCAGCTCACTTAGCGGGGCCAGCTCCTACAATGAGCAGTTCTTC | CASSLSGASSYNEQFF
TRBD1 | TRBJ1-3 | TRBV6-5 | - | TGTGCCAGCAGTTACTCGTTGGGGACAGAAGTTGGAAACACCATATATTTT | CASSYSLGTEVGNTIYF
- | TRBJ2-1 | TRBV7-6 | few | TGTGCCAGCAGCCCCTACCGTGGCAATGAGCAGTTCTTC | CASSPYRGNEQFF
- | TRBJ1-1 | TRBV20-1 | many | TGCAGTGCTAGAGAGAATTGGGGTGTCAGTGAAGCTTTCTTT | CSARENWGVSEAFF
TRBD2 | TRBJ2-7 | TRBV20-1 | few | TGCAGTGCCGGAGGACTAGCGGGGAGGCGAATGGTGTACGAGCAGTACTTC | CSAGGLAGRRMVYEQYF